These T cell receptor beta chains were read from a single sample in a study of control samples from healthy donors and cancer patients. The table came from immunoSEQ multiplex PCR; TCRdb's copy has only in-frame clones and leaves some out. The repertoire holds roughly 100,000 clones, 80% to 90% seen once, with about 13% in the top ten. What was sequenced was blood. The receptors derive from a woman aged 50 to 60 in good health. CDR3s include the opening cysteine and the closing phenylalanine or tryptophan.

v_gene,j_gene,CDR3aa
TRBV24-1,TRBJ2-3,CATSEGTSGTTDTQYF
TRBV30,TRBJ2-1,CAWSRNSGRAGNEQFF
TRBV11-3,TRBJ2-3,CASSLGQSTDTQYF
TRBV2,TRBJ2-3,CASSPPVLTDTQYF
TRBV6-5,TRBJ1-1,CASRTQGGWTEAFF
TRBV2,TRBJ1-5,CASNRAREPQHF
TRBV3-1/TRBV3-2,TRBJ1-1,CASSQESLSGGWGTEAFF
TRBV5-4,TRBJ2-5,CASSDPPGETQYF
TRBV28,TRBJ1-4,CASSSTSRTGRLREKLFF
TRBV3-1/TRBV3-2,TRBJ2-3,CASSQEGTRVGGTQYF
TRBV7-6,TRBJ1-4,CASSLNPRTGRNEKLFF
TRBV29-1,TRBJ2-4,CSVAPLATGSKNIQYF
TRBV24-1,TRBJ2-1,CATSAGSNEQFF
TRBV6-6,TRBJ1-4,CASSYEGATNEKLFF
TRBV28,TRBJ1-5,CASSFMGEGSGDQPQHF
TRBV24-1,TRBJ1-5,CATSDVTAVRQPQHF